The clone carrying this TCR beta chain was observed once. The antigen remains unidentified. These data originate in a study of cytotoxic CD8 clonotypes in ibrutinib-treated CLL. Per germline, CDR1 SEHNR and CDR2 FQNEAQ (reference sequence). The CDR3 totals 15 residues. The V gene end was trimmed by 4 bases and the J gene end by 6 bases; junction bases not matched to a gene: 7. Study-wide results and limits: While tracking circulating CD8+ T-cell counts, baseline clonality exceeded that of age-matched healthy donors.

The intended depth for sequencing was 1 in 200,000 to 1 in 1 million T cells. Profiling relied on immunoSEQ multiplex PCR, and the TCRdb table lists in-frame clones only, not all of them. The data contain about 140,000 clones, approximately 90% of them singletons. This clonotype was obtained from a human donor with chronic lymphocytic leukemia. This chain joins TRBV7-9 and TRBJ2-7, with 12 bases identical to TRBD1. The sequencing used PBMCs, collected after 12 months of ibrutinib treatment. CDR3 sequence: CASSWGQGAGSEQYF. The CDR3 DNA is TGTGCCAGCAGCTGGGGACAGGGGGCCGGGTCCGAGCAGTACTTC.